The T cell receptor (beta chain) described here comes from a study of breast tumors, draining lymph nodes, adjacent tissues. Notes on the study in general: Compared with basal-like, luminal-like tumors shared significantly more repertoire with nontumor tissue.

Per the germline V gene, CDR1 is MGHRA and CDR2 is YSYEKL. The CDR3 is made up of 21 amino acids. V gave up 1 base and J gave up 3 bases, with 30 bases separating them. About this clonotype itself: The antigen remains unidentified.

TCRdb processed the multiplex PCR reads anew with MiXCR; each CDR3 protein has one entry. The sample comprises tens of thousands of distinct CDR3 sequences, roughly three quarters of which are singletons, and roughly a quarter rests with the top ten. Material: tumor-adjacent breast tissue. The origin of this receptor is a female donor with breast cancer. Some clones in this sample may be carry-over from other donors' samples. The chain couples TRBV4-1 to TRBJ1-2; a possible D gene is TRBD1 (6 bases). The CDR3 loop is CASSQVFRGRNRVPSDYGYTF. CDR3 nucleotide sequence: TGCGCCAGCAGCCAAGTTTTTCGTGGGCGTAACAGGGTCCCCTCCGACTATGGCTACACCTTC.